One sample yielded the 17 T cell receptor beta chains listed below, sequenced in a study of human T cells and chemical hapten exposure. TCRdb re-analysed the RACE reads in MiXCR, keeping a single row per CDR3 protein. The sample has roughly 260,000 distinct CDR3 sequences; about 8.1% are singletons. Time point described: pre-sensitization, week 0. Sample treatment: therapeutic diphenylcyclopropenone sensitization with weekly scalp DPC. This sample comprised whole blood, obtained in connection with sensitization to the hapten diphenylcyclopropenone (DPC). The receptors were gathered from a woman in her forties with alopecia areata. Some clones in this sample may be carry-over from other donors' samples.

V gene TRBV6-5 combines with J gene TRBJ1-3, with 7 bases fitting TRBD1. V lost 0 bases and J lost 0; bases outside the gene matches: 2. Germline CDR1 and CDR2: MNHEY and SVGAGI. The CDR3 consists of 16 residues. The CDR3 region is CASSYSGGFSGNTIYF. DNA for the CDR3: TGTGCCAGCAGTTACTCAGGGGGCTTCTCTGGAAACACCATATATTTT.

There are a few counts of this clonotype. The CDR3 loop is CSARVPGANTEAFF. The CDR3, as DNA: TGCAGTGCTAGGGTACCGGGGGCGAACACTGAAGCTTTCTTT. This chain links TRBV20-1 with TRBJ1-1, with D maybe TRBD1 (6 bases). The CDR3 contains 14 residues. From germline, CDR1 is DFQATT and CDR2 SNEGSKA (reference sequence). V lost 3 bases and J lost 1, with 12 bases in between.

This clonotype was recorded at least ten times. V gene TRBV7-6 combines with J gene TRBJ2-7; D is perhaps TRBD1 (5 bases). With 5 bases removed from V and 2 bases from J, the gap between germline ends came to 25 bases. The CDR3 totals 18 residues. Looked up from germline, CDR1 is SGHVS and CDR2 is FNYEAQ. CDR3 DNA sequence: TGTGCCAGCAGCCCTCATCCTTCGACAGCAGACCGCACCTACGAGCAGTACTTC. This encodes CASSPHPSTADRTYEQYF.

This chain connects TRBV2 to TRBJ1-1; 8 positions match TRBD1. Looked up from germline, CDR1 is SNHLY and CDR2 is FYNNEI. V shed 8 bases, J shed 6 bases, and the junction held 8 bases outside the gene matches. The CDR3 sequence is 13 residues long. The CDR3 DNA follows: TGTGCCAGCGGACAGGGAGGGAGATCTGAAGCTTTCTTT. The encoded protein is CASGQGGRSEAFF.

The chain employs TRBV7-2 and TRBJ2-3; weak D call: TRBD1 (6 bases). Trimming stripped 1 base from V and 8 bases from J, with 10 bases between. This CDR3 region has 13 residues. Germline CDR1 reads SGHTA; CDR2 reads FQGNSA. The chain's CDR3 is CASSLGVGGTQYF. As DNA, the CDR3 is TGTGCCAGCAGCTTAGGAGTAGGGGGTACGCAGTATTTT. The full variable domain, with the rest looked up from reference TRBV7-2 and TRBJ2-3, is GAGVSQSPSNKVTEKGKDVELRCDPISGHTALYWYRQSLGQGLEFLIYFQGNSAPDKSGLPSDRFSAERTGGSVSTLTIQRTQQEDSAVYLCASSLGVGGTQYFGPGTRLTVL.

V is TRBV10-3 and J is TRBJ2-5; D unresolved. V dropped 6 bases and J dropped 4 bases, with 12 bases sitting between them. The germline CDR1 and CDR2 sequences are ENHRY and SYGVKD. The CDR3 is 13 amino acids. CDR3 residues: CAIRMGQAETQYF. The CDR3 DNA is TGTGCCATCAGAATGGGCCAGGCAGAGACCCAGTACTTC.

This clonotype rates as medium-sized. The rearrangement links TRBV28 to TRBJ2-7, with TRBD2 as a possible D gene (5 bases). The CDR3 has 14 amino acids. V was cut by 4 bases and J by 6 bases, with 16 bases left in between. Germline V lookup: CDR1 MDHEN, CDR2 SYDVKM. The CDR3 reads CASSSDPRDTEQYF. The CDR3 DNA reads as TGTGCCAGCAGTTCGGACCCGAGGGATACCGAGCAGTACTTC.

This clonotype was found a few times. Here the CDR3 reads CAWKRAGGKTQYF. In nucleotides, the CDR3 is TGTGCCTGGAAAAGGGCGGGGGGAAAGACCCAGTACTTC. The rearrangement joins TRBV30 to TRBJ2-5; 8 nucleotides line up with TRBD2. The junction had 7 bases not matched to a gene; V was cut back by 4 bases and J by 6 bases. The CDR3 is made up of 13 amino acids. Germline V gene sequence: CDR1 GTSNPN, CDR2 SVGIG (reference sequence).

This clonotype was seen repeatedly, ten times or more. J is TRBJ1-2 and V is TRBV7-2; D remains ambiguous. CDR1 is SGHTA, CDR2 FQGNSA, per germline. Trimming pared 5 bases from V and 3 bases from J, leaving 10 bases between. CDR3 size: 13 residues. For the CDR3, the DNA is TGTGCCAGCAGCCCGAATGGGGACTATGGCTACACCTTC. Translated: CASSPNGDYGYTF.

Ten or more counts support this clonotype. The rearrangement joins TRBV4-1 to TRBJ1-4; 7 nucleotides align to TRBD1. Germline V gives CDR1 MGHRA, CDR2 YSYEKL. CDR3 length: 15 amino acids. V shed 5 bases, J shed 6 bases, and the junction held 9 bases outside the gene matches. This CDR3 reads CASSGETGSDEKLFF. Written as DNA, the CDR3 is TGCGCCAGCAGCGGGGAGACAGGGTCTGATGAAAAACTGTTTTTT.

The sample holds a few counts of this clonotype. The chain couples TRBV7-9 to TRBJ2-4, with D uncertain. V lost 5 bases and J lost 8, with 10 bases in between. The germline CDR1 and CDR2 sequences are SEHNR and FQNEAQ (reference sequence). This CDR3 is 12 amino acids long. Here the CDR3 DNA reads TGTGCCAGCAGCGCCTCTGGTGACATTCAGTACTTC. Protein product: CASSASGDIQYF.

This chain connects TRBV5-4 to TRBJ2-7; 11 bases match TRBD2. Trimming removed 4 bases from V and 0 bases from J; junction bases left unmatched: 12. The CDR3 has 18 amino acids. CDR1 and CDR2 from the germline V gene are SGHNT and YYREEE (reference sequence). The CDR3 nucleotides read TGTGCCAGCAGCCCGACTAGCGGGGATTACCTCAGCTCCTACGAGCAGTACTTC. Encoded protein: CASSPTSGDYLSSYEQYF. The complete variable domain, with remaining parts taken from reference TRBV5-4 and TRBJ2-7, reads ETGVTQSPTHLIKTRGQQVTLRCSSQSGHNTVSWYQQALGQGPQFIFQYYREEENGRGNFPPRFSGLQFPNYSSELNVNALELDDSALYLCASSPTSGDYLSSYEQYFGPGTRLTVT.

This clonotype was counted many times. The chain uses TRBV28 and TRBJ1-1, with D possibly matching TRBD1 (5 bases). V was clipped by 5 bases and J by 7 bases, with 11 bases between them. Germline CDR1 is MDHEN and CDR2 is SYDVKM. The CDR3 consists of 12 residues. DNA of the CDR3: TGTGCCAGCAGTCCACCCGGGGGTGAAGCTTTCTTT. Translating gives CASSPPGGEAFF.

The J gene is TRBJ2-7, the V gene TRBV2; D perhaps matches TRBD1 (6 bases). V gave up 3 bases and J gave up 2 bases, with 11 bases separating them. CDR1 and CDR2 (germline): SNHLY, FYNNEI. The CDR3 runs 14 residues. Here the CDR3 reads CASSDGTPPYEQYF. For the CDR3, the DNA is TGTGCCAGCAGTGATGGGACACCTCCCTACGAGCAGTACTTC.

Only a few counts were recorded for this clonotype. The chain recombines TRBV9 with TRBJ2-7, with TRBD2 matching 10 bases. Per the germline V gene, CDR1 is SGDLS and CDR2 is YYNGEE. The V segment lost 0 bases and the J segment 5 bases; nucleotides outside the gene matches: 8. The CDR3 extends over 16 amino acids. Here the CDR3 DNA reads TGTGCCAGCAGCGTAGAATCTAGCGGGAGCGGGGACGAGCAGTACTTC. This translates into CASSVESSGSGDEQYF.

The table lists this clonotype with a few counts. The J gene is TRBJ2-4, the V gene TRBV28; D is unclear. This CDR3 comprises 13 residues. From germline, CDR1 is MDHEN and CDR2 SYDVKM. Between the trimmed V and J ends, which lost 3 bases and 8 bases, there was a span of 11 bases. The CDR3 loop is CASSFQVTHIQYF. In DNA form, the CDR3 reads TGTGCCAGCAGTTTTCAGGTTACTCACATTCAGTACTTC.

Only a few counts were recorded for this clonotype. The chain carries TRBV7-6 and TRBJ2-2; 8 nucleotides match TRBD2. The length of the CDR3 is 15 residues. Germline V CDR1 and CDR2: SGHVS, FNYEAQ. V lost 0 bases, J lost 6 bases, and 3 bases stayed unmatched. The CDR3 loop reads CASSLALAGPGELFF. Here the CDR3 DNA reads TGTGCCAGCAGCTTAGCGTTAGCGGGACCCGGGGAGCTGTTTTTT.